Listed below are T cell receptor beta chains from one sample, sequenced in a study of blood T cell repertoires in COVID-19. The table came from immunoSEQ multiplex PCR; TCRdb's copy has only in-frame clones and leaves some out. The top ten clones hold 9.5% to 15% of a sample with about 70,000 clones, about 90% of them seen once. The material sequenced was peripheral blood. All receptors come from a human donor in a cohort sampled during active COVID-19. CDR3s include the opening cysteine and the closing phenylalanine or tryptophan. A D gene is named only where the DNA matches it firmly. Rows give clone size only sometimes, using once, few, many, or a class for an expanded clone.

clone_size: .
d_call: TRBD2
v_call: TRBV27
j_call: TRBJ2-5
cdr3_aa: CASSLSRSLGGGETQYF
cdr3_nt: TGTGCCAGCAGTTTATCTCGGTCTCTGGGGGGGGGAGAGACCCAGTACTTC

clone_size: few
d_call: .
v_call: TRBV5-1
j_call: TRBJ2-7
cdr3_aa: CASSQGGVSYEQYF
cdr3_nt: TGCGCCAGCAGCCAGGGTGGCGTATCCTACGAGCAGTACTTC

clone_size: .
d_call: .
v_call: TRBV10-3
j_call: TRBJ2-6
cdr3_aa: CAISESTRQGGGANVLTF
cdr3_nt: TGTGCCATCAGTGAGTCGACTCGCCAGGGGGGTGGGGCCAACGTCCTGACTTTC

clone_size: .
d_call: .
v_call: TRBV7-2
j_call: TRBJ2-7
cdr3_aa: CASSLSGPYEQYF
cdr3_nt: TGTGCCAGCAGCTTAAGCGGCCCCTACGAGCAGTACTTC

clone_size: .
d_call: .
v_call: TRBV5-4
j_call: TRBJ2-2
cdr3_aa: CASSLNRNNRVTGELFF
cdr3_nt: TGTGCCAGCAGCTTGAACCGTAATAACAGGGTCACCGGGGAGCTGTTTTTT

clone_size: .
d_call: TRBD1
v_call: TRBV7-2
j_call: TRBJ1-2
cdr3_aa: CASSLAGTGGRNYGYTF
cdr3_nt: TGTGCCAGCAGCTTGGCCGGGACAGGGGGCCGTAACTATGGCTACACCTTC

clone_size: .
d_call: TRBD1
v_call: TRBV3-1/TRBV3-2
j_call: TRBJ2-7
cdr3_aa: CASSQGRTGLHYEQYF
cdr3_nt: TGTGCCAGCAGCCAAGGCCGGACAGGGTTACACTACGAGCAGTACTTC

clone_size: .
d_call: TRBD2
v_call: TRBV10-3
j_call: TRBJ2-7
cdr3_aa: CAIKRLAGDYEQYF
cdr3_nt: TGTGCCATCAAGAGACTAGCGGGGGACTACGAGCAGTACTTC

clone_size: .
d_call: .
v_call: TRBV30
j_call: TRBJ1-6
cdr3_aa: CAWSIRGMGNSPLHF
cdr3_nt: TGTGCCTGGAGTATAAGGGGTATGGGCAATTCACCCCTCCACTTT

clone_size: .
d_call: .
v_call: TRBV2
j_call: TRBJ1-1
cdr3_aa: CASRLRTVNTEAFF
cdr3_nt: TGTGCCAGCAGGCTCCGGACAGTTAACACTGAAGCTTTCTTT

clone_size: many
d_call: TRBD1
v_call: TRBV19
j_call: TRBJ2-2
cdr3_aa: CASSRQTGVTGELFF
cdr3_nt: TGTGCCAGTAGTAGGCAGACAGGGGTCACCGGGGAGCTGTTTTTT

clone_size: .
d_call: .
v_call: TRBV6-6
j_call: TRBJ2-7
cdr3_aa: CASSSVGIFSEQYF
cdr3_nt: TGTGCCAGCAGTTCCGTTGGCATTTTCAGTGAGCAGTACTTC

clone_size: once
d_call: TRBD1
v_call: TRBV29-1
j_call: TRBJ2-7
cdr3_aa: CSVALWQGADEQYF
cdr3_nt: TGCAGCGTTGCCCTTTGGCAGGGGGCTGACGAGCAGTACTTC

clone_size: .
d_call: .
v_call: TRBV19
j_call: TRBJ1-1
cdr3_aa: CASRIPHRDTEAFF
cdr3_nt: TGTGCCAGTAGGATTCCTCACCGGGACACTGAAGCTTTCTTT

clone_size: .
d_call: TRBD1
v_call: TRBV5-1
j_call: TRBJ2-5
cdr3_aa: CASSLGGTGGKETQYF
cdr3_nt: TGCGCCAGCAGCTTGGGAGGGACAGGGGGCAAAGAGACCCAGTACTTC

clone_size: .
d_call: TRBD1
v_call: TRBV4-3
j_call: TRBJ2-7
cdr3_aa: CASSNRDRANEQYF
cdr3_nt: TGCGCCAGCAGCAATAGGGACAGGGCTAACGAGCAGTACTTC

clone_size: .
d_call: TRBD1
v_call: TRBV6-1
j_call: TRBJ1-2
cdr3_aa: CASSGGRGTGDYGYTF
cdr3_nt: TGTGCCAGCAGTGGAGGCAGGGGGACGGGGGACTATGGCTACACCTTC

clone_size: .
d_call: TRBD1
v_call: TRBV18
j_call: TRBJ2-3
cdr3_aa: CASSPRQGDTQYF
cdr3_nt: TGTGCCAGCTCACCGAGACAGGGGGATACGCAGTATTTT